Listed below are T cell receptor beta chains from one sample, sequenced in a study of blood T cell repertoires in COVID-19. Using immunoSEQ multiplex PCR, the repertoire was profiled, and TCRdb retains in-frame clones only, with some absent. This sample has more than 150,000 clones, with 70% to 85% found just once. Sequenced material: peripheral blood. The source of these receptors is a woman between 25 and 40 years old with acute or convalescent COVID-19. Both conserved end residues are part of each CDR3. D genes are given only for firm matches. Some rows mark clone size as missing; the rest say once, few, many or name a class of expanded clone.

D | size | J | V | CDR3 | DNA
- | - | TRBJ1-3 | TRBV30 | CAREGAPGNTIYF | TGTGCCCGAGAAGGGGCGCCTGGAAACACCATATATTTT
- | - | TRBJ1-6 | TRBV19 | CASSGVDRPNSPLHF | TGTGCCAGTAGTGGAGTGGACAGACCTAATTCACCCCTCCACTTT
- | - | TRBJ2-1 | TRBV14 | CASNLGGPSNEQFF | TGTGCCAGCAACTTGGGGGGGCCCTCCAATGAGCAGTTCTTC
- | - | TRBJ2-3 | TRBV28 | CASSRGTDTQYF | TGTGCCAGCAGCCGGGGCACAGATACGCAGTATTTT
- | few | TRBJ2-5 | TRBV19 | CASSREPETQYF | TGTGCCAGTTCCCGAGAACCGGAGACCCAGTACTTC
- | - | TRBJ2-3 | TRBV28 | CASSLDSYADTQYF | TGTGCCAGCAGTTTAGACAGTTACGCAGATACGCAGTATTTT
TRBD2 | - | TRBJ2-1 | TRBV5-1 | CASSTLAGGRSVF | TGCGCCAGCAGCACCTTAGCGGGGGGGCGTTCGGTCTTC
TRBD2 | once | TRBJ2-1 | TRBV30 | CAWSNEVAGGNEQFF | TGTGCCTGGAGTAATGAGGTAGCGGGGGGCAATGAGCAGTTCTTC
- | many | TRBJ2-7 | TRBV7-8 | CASSLVAFSYEQYF | TGTGCCAGCAGCTTAGTCGCGTTCTCCTACGAGCAGTACTTC
- | - | TRBJ1-1 | TRBV18 | CASSPLADKNTEAFF | TGTGCCAGCTCACCGCTGGCAGACAAGAACACTGAAGCTTTCTTT
- | once | TRBJ2-3 | TRBV13 | CASSLGVGGLRTQYF | TGTGCCAGCAGTTTGGGTGTGGGGGGGCTCCGGACGCAGTATTTT
- | - | TRBJ1-2 | TRBV5-4 | CASSLRESYGYTF | TGTGCCAGCAGCTTGCGGGAGAGCTATGGCTACACCTTC
- | - | TRBJ2-3 | TRBV5-5 | CASSLEAGLGFRDTQYF | TGTGCCAGCAGCTTGGAGGCAGGGTTGGGTTTTAGAGATACGCAGTATTTT
- | - | TRBJ2-5 | TRBV20-1 | CSARDRETQYF | TGCAGTGCTAGAGATCGTGAGACCCAGTACTTC
- | - | TRBJ1-1 | TRBV7-2 | CASSLGAVNTEAFF | TGTGCCAGCAGCTTAGGAGCGGTGAACACTGAAGCTTTCTTT
- | - | TRBJ1-2 | TRBV18 | CASSQSGSNYGYTF | TGTGCCAGCTCCCAATCGGGGTCTAACTATGGCTACACCTTC
TRBD2 | few | TRBJ2-7 | TRBV7-2 | CASSPRVAGALTYEQYF | TGTGCCAGCAGCCCCCGGGTAGCGGGGGCCTTAACCTACGAGCAGTACTTC
TRBD2 | once | TRBJ2-1 | TRBV5-1 | CASSLAGTSGGTRNEQFF | TGCGCCAGCAGCTTGGCCGGGACTAGCGGGGGCACTCGGAATGAGCAGTTCTTC
TRBD2 | - | TRBJ2-7 | TRBV27 | CASSLSFTSGYEQYF | TGTGCCAGCAGTTTATCTTTTACTAGCGGCTACGAGCAGTACTTC
TRBD1 | few | TRBJ1-2 | TRBV30 | CAGSTGLNYGYTF | TGTGCCGGTTCGACAGGGTTAAACTATGGCTACACCTTC
TRBD2 | - | TRBJ2-1 | TRBV2 | CASSELAGYGEQFF | TGTGCCAGCAGTGAGCTAGCGGGATATGGTGAGCAGTTCTTC
- | - | TRBJ2-1 | TRBV27 | CASSLVSVDNEQFF | TGTGCCAGCAGTTTAGTAAGCGTAGACAATGAGCAGTTCTTC
- | - | TRBJ2-2 | TRBV20-1 | CSAPTVPELFF | TGCAGTGCCCCGACAGTCCCGGAGCTGTTTTTT
TRBD2 | once | TRBJ2-1 | TRBV19 | CASSPFGLAIEVPQYNEQFF | TGTGCCAGTAGTCCGTTCGGACTAGCCATAGAAGTTCCCCAATACAATGAGCAGTTCTTC
TRBD1 | - | TRBJ1-5 | TRBV27 | CASSLYVTGKDQPQHF | TGTGCCAGCAGTTTATATGTGACAGGGAAGGATCAGCCCCAGCATTTT
- | - | TRBJ2-3 | TRBV5-1 | CASRMALIAGQPLTEYF | TGCGCCAGCAGGATGGCCTTGATTGCTGGGCAGCCCTTAACGGAGTATTTT
- | - | TRBJ1-4 | TRBV5-1 | CASSSSATNEKLFF | TGCGCCAGCAGCTCGAGTGCAACTAATGAAAAACTGTTTTTT
TRBD2 | - | TRBJ2-7 | TRBV7-2 | CASSLAGTSNYEQYF | TGTGCCAGCAGCTTAGCCGGGACTAGCAACTACGAGCAGTACTTC
- | - | TRBJ2-7 | TRBV3-1/TRBV3-2 | CASSQALGAGTYEQYF | TGTGCCAGCAGCCAAGCTCTGGGGGCAGGAACCTACGAGCAGTACTTC
- | - | TRBJ2-1 | TRBV11-3 | CASSPGFGSRDEQFF | TGTGCCAGCAGCCCAGGGTTTGGCTCAAGGGATGAGCAGTTCTTC
- | - | TRBJ2-3 | TRBV19 | CASSIQGIRNSDTQYF | TGTGCCAGTAGTATACAGGGAATACGGAATTCAGATACGCAGTATTTT
- | - | TRBJ1-5 | TRBV27 | CASRGTAGGPQHF | TGTGCCAGCAGAGGGACGGCCGGGGGGCCCCAGCATTTT
TRBD1 | - | TRBJ1-2 | TRBV3-1/TRBV3-2 | CASSPAGTGVYGYTF | TGTGCCAGCAGCCCGGCCGGGACAGGGGTGTATGGCTACACCTTC
TRBD1 | - | TRBJ1-4 | TRBV5-8 | CASSTGTGRYEKLFF | TGTGCCAGCAGCACCGGGACAGGACGGTATGAAAAACTGTTTTTT
TRBD2 | - | TRBJ2-4 | TRBV7-3 | CASSPKLAGVKNIQYF | TGTGCCAGCAGTCCCAAACTAGCGGGGGTTAAAAACATTCAGTACTTC
- | - | TRBJ1-4 | TRBV6-2/TRBV6-3 | CASSYGSYDYEKLFF | TGTGCCAGCAGTTACGGAAGCTACGACTATGAAAAACTGTTTTTT
TRBD2 | - | TRBJ2-5 | TRBV7-9 | CASSLGLAGLETQYF | TGTGCCAGCAGCCTAGGACTAGCGGGGTTGGAGACCCAGTACTTC
- | - | TRBJ1-2 | TRBV6-2/TRBV6-3 | CASSYESGYGYTF | TGTGCCAGCAGTTACGAGTCAGGCTATGGCTACACCTTC
- | - | TRBJ1-2 | TRBV4-3 | CASSQTNRGGAYGYTF | TGCGCCAGCAGCCAGACGAATCGGGGGGGCGCCTATGGCTACACCTTC
TRBD2 | - | TRBJ2-5 | TRBV28 | CASSFFSGRDETQYF | TGTGCCAGCAGTTTCTTTAGCGGGAGAGACGAGACCCAGTACTTC
- | few | TRBJ1-3 | TRBV7-2 | CASSLMTLGRDGNTIYF | TGTGCCAGCAGCTTGATGACCCTTGGACGGGATGGAAACACCATATATTTT
- | - | TRBJ1-3 | TRBV4-2 | CASSQDNGSGNTIYF | TGTGCCAGCAGCCAAGATAACGGGTCAGGAAACACCATATATTTT
- | - | TRBJ2-6 | TRBV24-1 | CATSSRSSGANVLTF | TGTGCCACCAGTAGCCGTAGCTCTGGGGCCAACGTCCTGACTTTC
TRBD2 | - | TRBJ2-2 | TRBV4-2 | CASRQEGGGRPRTGELFF | TGTGCCAGCAGGCAAGAGGGTGGCGGGAGGCCACGCACCGGGGAGCTGTTTTTT
- | few | TRBJ1-2 | TRBV6-5 | CASSSGVGPDGYTF | TGTGCCAGCAGCAGTGGGGTGGGGCCAGATGGCTACACCTTC